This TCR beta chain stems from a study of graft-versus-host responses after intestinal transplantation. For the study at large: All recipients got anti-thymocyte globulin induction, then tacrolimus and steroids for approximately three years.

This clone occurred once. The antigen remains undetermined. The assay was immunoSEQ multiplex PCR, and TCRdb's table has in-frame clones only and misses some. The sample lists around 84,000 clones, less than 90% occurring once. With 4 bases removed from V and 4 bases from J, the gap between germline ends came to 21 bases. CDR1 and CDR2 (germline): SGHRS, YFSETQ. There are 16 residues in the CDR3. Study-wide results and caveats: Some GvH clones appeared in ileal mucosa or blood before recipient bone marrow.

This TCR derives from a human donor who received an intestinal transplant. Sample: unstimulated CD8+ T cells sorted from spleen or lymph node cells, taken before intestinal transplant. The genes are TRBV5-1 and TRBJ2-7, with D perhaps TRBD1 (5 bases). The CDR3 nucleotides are TGCGCCAGCAGCCGTGGGGCCAGGGTATCGCGTTACGAGCAGTACTTC. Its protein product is CASSRGARVSRYEQYF.